This T cell receptor beta chain was sequenced for a study of OX40 agonist ivuxolimab in advanced cancers. With regard to the full study: Ivuxolimab was a fully human IgG2 agonistic monoclonal antibody targeting the costimulatory receptor OX40 (CD134). A male proportion of 75% to 85% and a mean age of 60 years, ranging from about 20 to 79, were recorded for the dose-escalation cohort. Three dose-escalation patients achieved partial responses, one with hepatocellular carcinoma and two with cutaneous melanoma. Peripheral TCRbeta sequencing was intended to test whether TCR sequence diversity was altered and clonal T-cell expansion was caused by ivuxolimab. Intravenous ivuxolimab was administered to patients every 2 weeks at six dose levels: 0.01, 0.1, 0.3, 1.5, 3 and 10 mg/kg. Among the approximately 50 dose-escalation patients, some 19 had hepatocellular carcinoma, approximately 15 melanoma, 9 renal cell carcinoma and 9 head and neck cancer. Prior anti-PD-1, anti-PD-L1 or anti-CTLA-4 therapy was permitted, and checkpoint inhibitors had been received by about 36% of dose-escalation patients. The monotherapy dose-escalation portion (N ≈ 50 patients) of the phase I ivuxolimab trial is reported in the paper. Overall study outcomes, separate from this receptor: In the 0.1-3.0 mg/kg groups, partial responders were among the patients with the lowest normalized peripheral clonal expansion, particularly in CD8+ T cells. On average, CD8+ T cells showed more expanded clones than CD4+ T cells after ivuxolimab. At doses of 0.1 to 3.0 mg/kg, clonal expansion of both CD4+ and CD8+ T cells in blood was seen between baseline and week 6. Low levels of normalized T-cell clonal expansion were also seen in some patients who did not respond. Antigen specificity was not determined for the clonally expanded peripheral T cells.

At the junction V is shortened by 1 base and J by 0 bases, with 10 bases in between. In the germline V gene (reference sequence), CDR1 corresponds to SEHNR and CDR2 to FQNEAQ. Including the terminal cysteine and phenylalanine, the CDR3 comprises 16 residues. Only CDR3 DNA remains: 48 bases, in frame from the first base. The trial excluded patients who had a history of autoimmune disease or were on systemic immunosuppression. Peripheral blood for TCR sequencing was collected from all dose cohorts at baseline, on cycle 4 day 1, and on cycle 7 day 1. The samples were drawn from a first-in-human, open-label, multicenter phase I dose-escalation trial of ivuxolimab. Adults with locally advanced or metastatic head and neck squamous cell, hepatocellular, melanoma or renal cell carcinoma were enrolled in the trial. Before TCR sequencing, CD4+ T cells and CD8+ T cells were sorted from peripheral blood as separate populations.

To sequence the TCRbeta CDR3 region, genomic DNA was isolated from the sorted cells. The immunoSEQ Assay was used to sequence the TCRbeta CDR3 regions. The table was pulled from immuneACCESS by TCRdb, which kept in-frame rearrangements only. Such tables lose some clones; where checked, under half of the loss comes from unresolved V genes, and the rest has no known cause. The sample records 30,000 to 35,000 clones, approximately 89% of which are singletons. Clones ranked in the top ten supply around 39% of the sample. A remark on this clone: This receptor's antigen is unknown. Base qualities were left out, and no much larger clone turns up one base away.

Sequenced material: CD4+ or CD8+ T cells sorted from blood, taken in a trial of the OX40 agonist ivuxolimab. Here the chain combines TRBV7-9 and TRBJ1-3; the D gene cannot be resolved reliably. This TCR derives from an adult with an advanced solid tumor such as melanoma, head and neck, liver or kidney cancer. The nucleotide sequence reads TGTGCCAGCAGCTTAGGGACGCCGGGCTCTGGAAACACCATATATTTT. Its protein product is CASSLGTPGSGNTIYF.